Each of the 31 T cell receptor beta chains below was sequenced from the same sample in a study of blood T cells in healthy people across ages. Primed by a sample-barcoded 5' primer and a J-beta primer mix, a second PCR proceeded for roughly 7 to 11 cycles. MiXCR, applied by TCRdb to the 5' RACE reads, yields one record per CDR3 protein. The sample lists roughly 1.4 million distinct CDR3 sequences; almost 60% were seen once. Material: blood. The receptors were gathered from a man younger than 35 in good health.

V and J are TRBV7-9 and TRBJ1-2; D uncertain. V lost 7 bases, J lost 7 bases, and 16 bases lay in between. Germline CDR1 reads SEHNR; CDR2 reads FQNEAQ (reference sequence). The CDR3 loop spans 13 amino acids. CDR3 sequence reads: CASTGPGRGGYTF. The CDR3 coding sequence is TGTGCCAGCACCGGTCCCGGGCGAGGTGGCTACACCTTC.

This chain links TRBV6-2 or TRBV6-3 with TRBJ2-1, with D tentatively TRBD2 (6 bases). Trimming took off 6 bases at V and 4 bases at J, with 10 bases between the two ends. Germline CDR1 is MNHEY and CDR2 is SVGEGT. CDR3 length: 13 residues. The CDR3: CASRRGGYNEQFF. DNA of the CDR3: TGTGCCAGCAGGCGGGGAGGTTACAATGAGCAGTTCTTC.

This clonotype has only a few counts. This rearrangement joins TRBV7-2 to TRBJ2-3; a weak D match, TRBD2 (5 bases). Per germline, CDR1 SGHTA and CDR2 FQGNSA. The CDR3 length is 18 residues. Between the trimmed V and J ends, which lost 2 bases and 5 bases, there was a span of 23 bases. The CDR3 loop reads CASSLSRRLPPAGDTQYF. CDR3 sequence (DNA): TGTGCCAGCAGCTTAAGCCGCCGACTACCACCTGCCGGAGATACGCAGTATTTT.

The chain combines TRBV6-2 or TRBV6-3 with TRBJ2-3; TRBD1 matches at 9 bases. V trimming: 8 bases; J trimming: 4 bases; junction bases outside the gene matches: 10. Germline CDR1 is MNHEY and CDR2 is SVGEGT. This CDR3 spans 15 amino acids. This CDR3 reads CASRLGDREADTQYF. CDR3 coding DNA: TGTGCCAGCCGCTTGGGGGACAGGGAAGCAGATACGCAGTATTTT.

Only a few counts were recorded for this clonotype. The chain combines TRBV4-2 with TRBJ2-1; the D gene could be TRBD1 or TRBD2 (5 bases each). This CDR3 region has 18 residues. V was trimmed by 1 base and J by 4 bases, leaving 20 bases between them. Germline V gives CDR1 LGHNA, CDR2 YNFKEQ. As DNA, the CDR3 is TGTGCCAGCAGCCAAGTCTACCCGAGTCAGGGAGAGTACAATGAGCAGTTCTTC. Its translation: CASSQVYPSQGEYNEQFF.

Details on this clonotype: At one end the junction does not follow the germline gene, possibly because of a read error. V is TRBV7-7 and J is TRBJ2-3, with 11 bases matching TRBD2. The CDR3 extends over 17 amino acids. Germline CDR1 is SSHAT and CDR2 is FNYEAQ (reference sequence). The chain's CDR3 is CASSPGGSGGAEDTQYF. CDR3 sequence (DNA): TGTGCTAGCAGCCCGGGAGGTAGCGGGGGGGCCGAAGATACGCAGTATTTT.

This clonotype was detected only a few times. An end of the junction does not agree with germline; a read error may underlie this. The chain uses TRBV28 and TRBJ2-3; 12 bases line up with TRBD2. CDR3 length: 15 residues. Germline values: CDR1 MDHEN, CDR2 SYDVKM. The CDR3 sequence is CASSPTSGSKDTQYF. CDR3 sequence (DNA): TGTGCCAGCAGTCCGACTAGCGGGAGCAAAGATACGCAGTATTTT. Looking up the rest from reference TRBV28 and TRBJ2-3 gives the full variable domain: DVKVTQSSRYLVKRTGEKVFLECVQDMDHENMFWYRQDPGLGLRLIYFSYDVKMKEKGDIPEGYSVSREKKERFSLILESASTNQTSMYLCASSPTSGSKDTQYFGPGTRLTVL.

This clonotype came up a few times. V is TRBV12-3 or TRBV12-4 and J is TRBJ1-5; D is undetermined. V was pared by 7 bases and J by 5 bases, with 12 bases between. This CDR3 is 13 amino acids long. The CDR3 region has the DNA TGTGCCAGCACTCCCCGGGTAGATCAGCCCCAGCATTTT. As protein: CASTPRVDQPQHF.

The chain has TRBV27 and TRBJ2-1; 11 nucleotides agree with TRBD1. This CDR3 region has 16 residues. With 3 bases clipped from V and 4 bases from J, the junction kept 5 bases outside the gene matches. The germline V gene has CDR1 MNHEY and CDR2 SMNVEV (reference sequence). CDR3 nucleotides: TGTGCCAGCAGTTTGTTGGGACAGGGGGATTACAATGAGCAGTTCTTC. It translates to CASSLLGQGDYNEQFF.

The chain recombines TRBV15 with TRBJ2-1; 7 bases match TRBD2. This CDR3 is 16 amino acids long. CDR1 is LNHNV, CDR2 YYDKDF, per germline (reference sequence). With V trimmed by 1 base and J by 6 bases, 9 bases remained unmatched. CDR3 DNA: TGTGCCACCAGCAGAGGAGACGGGGGGTCCCTCAATGAGCAGTTCTTC. Protein product: CATSRGDGGSLNEQFF.

The rearrangement links TRBV30 to TRBJ2-5; 9 bases are a match to TRBD1. The length of the CDR3 is 16 residues. Germline CDR1 is GTSNPN and CDR2 is SVGIG (reference sequence). V trimming: 1 base; J trimming: 4 bases; junction bases outside the gene matches: 10. As DNA, the CDR3 is TGTGCCTGGAGTGCCTTATGGACAGGGGTTGGAGAGACCCAGTACTTC. The encoded protein is CAWSALWTGVGETQYF.

This clonotype was counted a few times. This chain connects TRBV20-1 to TRBJ1-2; tentative D call: TRBD1 (5 bases). The length of the CDR3 is 12 residues. Germline CDR1 DFQATT, CDR2 SNEGSKA (reference sequence). Trimming shortened V by 0 bases and J by 6 bases, and 8 bases separated the two germline ends. CDR3 nucleotides: TGCAGTGCTAGAGAAGTGACAGATGGCTACACCTTC. It is translated as CSAREVTDGYTF.

The rearrangement links TRBV7-8 to TRBJ2-1; 11 bases fit TRBD1. The CDR3 has 19 amino acids. CDR1 and CDR2 from the germline V gene are SGHVS and FQNEAQ. The V segment lost 0 bases and the J segment 6 bases; nucleotides outside the gene matches: 13. CDR3 DNA: TGTGCCAGCAGCTTAGCGAGATTATCAACGGGACAGGGGGTCAATGAGCAGTTCTTC. As protein: CASSLARLSTGQGVNEQFF.

The gene calls are TRBV20-1 and TRBJ1-2, with D unresolved. The length of the CDR3 is 11 residues. V shed 3 bases and J shed 2 bases, with 4 bases lying between them. Germline CDR1 is DFQATT and CDR2 is SNEGSKA (reference sequence). The CDR3 DNA is TGCAGTGCTAGGGAGAACTATGGCTACACCTTC. Translated: CSARENYGYTF.

This chain uses TRBV5-1 with TRBJ2-7; D uncertain. CDR1 and CDR2 from the germline V gene are SGHRS and YFSETQ. CDR3 length: 15 amino acids. The V end lost 0 bases, the J end lost 0 bases, and 10 bases lay between the germline ends. The CDR3 nucleotides read TGCGCCAGCAGCTTGGCCCCGGGCCTCTCCTACGAGCAGTACTTC. Its protein product is CASSLAPGLSYEQYF.

The chain is built from TRBV3-1 and TRBJ2-3; 11 positions agree with TRBD2. CDR3 length equals 20 residues. In germline, CDR1 is LGHDT, CDR2 YNNKEL (reference sequence). V lost 1 base and J lost 2; bases outside the gene matches: 14. As DNA, the CDR3 is TGTGCCAGCAGCCAAGGCTATCCTCCGACTAGCGGGAAAAACACAGATACGCAGTATTTT. Residues: CASSQGYPPTSGKNTDTQYF.

The chain recombines TRBV10-1 with TRBJ2-3, with TRBD2 matching 9 bases. The ends lost 6 bases at V and 5 bases at J; junction bases unmatched: 9. CDR1 is WNHNN, CDR2 SYGVQD, per germline (reference sequence). This CDR3 comprises 15 residues. In DNA, the CDR3 is TGCGCCAGCAGCCGCATAGCGGGAGCTGGAGATACGCAGTATTTT. Translating it yields CASSRIAGAGDTQYF.

The chain couples TRBV6-1 to TRBJ2-2; the D gene is possibly TRBD2 (6 bases). The CDR3 covers 13 residues. In germline, CDR1 is MNHNS, CDR2 SASEGT. Trimming took off 0 bases at V and 8 bases at J, with 7 bases between the two ends. The CDR3 sequence is CASSEAGGGELFF. The CDR3 coding sequence is TGTGCCAGCAGTGAAGCGGGGGGTGGGGAGCTGTTTTTT.

V gene TRBV4-1 combines with J gene TRBJ1-5; no firm D call. Germline assignment: CDR1 MGHRA and CDR2 YSYEKL. Trimming stripped 0 bases from V and 4 bases from J, with 10 bases between. This CDR3 is built from 15 residues. CDR3 loop: CASSQEEGANQPQHF. The CDR3 DNA reads TGCGCCAGCAGCCAAGAAGAAGGTGCGAATCAGCCCCAGCATTTT.

This clonotype showed up just a few times. The CDR3 loop is CASSPMTTLDTQYF. The CDR3 DNA follows: TGTGCCAGCAGCCCCATGACAACCCTGGATACGCAGTATTTT. The chain carries TRBV7-2 and TRBJ2-3; D is unresolved. The V gene lost 5 bases and the J gene lost 6 bases, with 15 bases spanning the gap. The CDR3 loop spans 14 amino acids. Germline CDR1 and CDR2: SGHTA and FQGNSA.

The sample holds a few counts of this clonotype. The chain is built from TRBV27 and TRBJ2-1; TRBD1 matches 9 bases. V shed 4 bases, J shed 3 bases, and the junction held 4 bases outside the gene matches. CDR1 MNHEY and CDR2 SMNVEV come from the germline V gene (reference sequence). The CDR3 contains 15 residues. The CDR3 coding sequence is TGTGCCAGCAGTTGGGACAGGGAAGGCTACAATGAGCAGTTCTTC. Translated: CASSWDREGYNEQFF.

The chain has TRBV20-1 and TRBJ1-1, with D possibly TRBD1 on 6 matching bases. The V and J ends lost 6 bases and 0 bases respectively, with 14 bases between them. Germline V gene lookup returns CDR1 DFQATT and CDR2 SNEGSKA (reference sequence). This CDR3 contains 14 residues. CDR3 bases: TGCAGTGCAGTAGGGGGGCCGCTGAACACTGAAGCTTTCTTT. Translating gives CSAVGGPLNTEAFF.

The chain joins TRBV20-1 to TRBJ2-5, with TRBD2 as a possible D gene (6 bases). The CDR3 length is 14 residues. V lost 2 bases, J lost 9 bases, and 19 bases lay in between. Looked up from germline, CDR1 is DFQATT and CDR2 is SNEGSKA (reference sequence). The CDR3 sequence: CSARREGLESPQYF. As DNA, the CDR3 is TGCAGTGCTAGAAGAGAGGGACTGGAGAGTCCCCAGTACTTC.

This chain connects TRBV29-1 to TRBJ1-2, with TRBD1 as a possible D gene (5 bases). Between the trimmed V and J ends, which lost 6 bases and 9 bases, there was a span of 17 bases. CDR1 and CDR2 (germline): SQVTM, ANQGSEA. The CDR3 has 12 amino acids. CDR3 nucleotides: TGCAGCGTCGGGGACCTCGGCGATAGCTACACCTTC. Residues: CSVGDLGDSYTF.

The chain joins TRBV20-1 to TRBJ2-1; maybe TRBD1 (6 bases). V was clipped by 0 bases and J by 6 bases, with 15 bases between them. The CDR3 contains 15 residues. Germline CDR1 and CDR2: DFQATT and SNEGSKA (reference sequence). The CDR3 coding sequence is TGCAGTGCTAGAGATGGGGGCGACCCTTCCAATGAGCAGTTCTTC. Residues: CSARDGGDPSNEQFF.

The chain employs TRBV30 and TRBJ1-2, with D tentatively TRBD1 (5 bases). Germline CDR1 is GTSNPN and CDR2 is SVGIG (reference sequence). CDR3 length equals 14 residues. Between the trimmed V and J ends, which lost 0 bases and 2 bases, there was a span of 10 bases. CDR3 region: CAWSVQRGNYGYTF. As DNA, the CDR3 is TGTGCCTGGAGTGTACAAAGGGGAAACTATGGCTACACCTTC.

This chain joins TRBV2 and TRBJ2-1; 9 bases fit TRBD2. The CDR3 totals 18 residues. Germline-derived CDR1 and CDR2 are SNHLY and FYNNEI. The trim removed 4 bases at V and 1 base at J, leaving 11 bases unmatched. This CDR3 reads CASSGPTLAGPSYNEQFF. The CDR3 nucleotides are TGTGCCAGCAGTGGCCCTACACTAGCGGGCCCATCCTACAATGAGCAGTTCTTC.

This chain uses TRBV5-1 with TRBJ1-2, with 7 bases lining up with TRBD1. V lost 4 bases and J lost 10; bases outside the gene matches: 7. CDR1 SGHRS and CDR2 YFSETQ come from the germline V gene. This CDR3 has 12 residues. CDR3 bases: TGCGCCAGCAGCGGAACAGGGGAGACCTACACCTTC. Translating it yields CASSGTGETYTF.

The chain combines TRBV7-9 with TRBJ2-2; 8 bases are a match to TRBD1. The CDR3 has 17 residues. V gave up 5 bases and J gave up 5 bases; unmatched junction bases: 13. The V gene's germline CDR1 is SEHNR and CDR2 FQNEAQ (reference sequence). CDR3 region: CASSPSDTRGRTGELFF. The CDR3 DNA is TGTGCCAGCAGCCCCTCCGATACCAGGGGGCGAACCGGGGAGCTGTTTTTT.

This clonotype was found a few times. The gene calls are TRBV4-3 and TRBJ2-5, with 10 bases lining up with TRBD1. The V and J ends lost 5 bases and 9 bases, in that order; junction bases with no gene match: 12. The germline V gene has CDR1 LGHNA and CDR2 YSLEER. CDR3 length equals 15 residues. CDR3 protein: CASSTGTGVGLAQYF. The CDR3 DNA follows: TGCGCCAGCAGCACCGGGACAGGGGTTGGATTGGCCCAGTACTTC.

CDR3 DNA sequence: TGTGCCAGCAGTTTAATCAGGGGAGCTAGCTACGAGCAGTACTTC. Translating gives CASSLIRGASYEQYF. This rearrangement joins TRBV27 to TRBJ2-7; D is possibly TRBD1 (6 bases). V was trimmed by 2 bases and J by 3 bases, leaving 14 bases between them. Germline assignment: CDR1 MNHEY and CDR2 SMNVEV (reference sequence). The length of the CDR3 is 15 residues.